This T cell receptor beta chain was documented in a study of blood T cell repertoires in COVID-19. Study background: Samples taken during acute and convalescent COVID-19 were collected in the United States, Italy and Spain. PBMCs, B-cell-depleted T cells, or T cells were the source of the cDNA or gDNA that made up the material.

For this clone: Other nucleotide sequences in the sample specify the same CDR3.

The germline V gene encodes CDR1 SGHTA and CDR2 FQGNSA. There are 15 residues in the CDR3. The V and J ends lost 6 bases and 0 bases, in that order; junction bases with no gene match: 3. Produced via immunoSEQ multiplex PCR; TCRdb's table is partial and in-frame only. The sample includes 250,000 to 400,000 clones, about 87% of them seen just once. The sequenced sample was peripheral blood. The sequence was obtained from a woman aged 25 to 45 with COVID-19, enrolled during active disease. J is TRBJ1-2 and V is TRBV7-2; 11 bases are shared with TRBD1. CDR3 amino acids: CASSLGQGANYGYTF. The CDR3 coding sequence is TGTGCCAGCAGTCTGGGACAGGGGGCTAACTATGGCTACACCTTC.